This T cell receptor (beta chain) is from a study of response to subunit inactivated influenza vaccine (dated by TCRdb to the late 2010s). In terms of the full investigation: The study used deep quantitative T cell receptor repertoire profiling to track responses to a trivalent subunit inactivated influenza vaccine. What the work shows at the level of the full study, not this receptor alone: It was suggested by the authors that each seasonal influenza vaccination may recruit only a limited number of new T cells.

A note on this clonotype: Its antigen has not been determined. Base qualities are not recorded, but no much larger clone differs from it by a single base.

The library was prepared using RT-PCR. Sequenced using an Illumina HiSeq 2500. In-frame beta chains were kept once TCRdb had trimmed the public reads at Q25 with fastp and called clones with MiXCR. CDR3 protein duplicates are merged, each entry listing the most common genes and DNA. The sample data list roughly 700,000 distinct CDR3 sequences, and more than 15% of these were observed just once. The ten largest clones represent around a tenth of the sample. From V the trimming removes 0 bases and from J it removes 5 bases, while the gene matches leave 10 bases of the junction unaccounted for. The germline V gene encodes CDR1 DFQATT and CDR2 SNEGSKA (reference sequence). From cysteine to phenylalanine, the CDR3 is 16 amino acids long. The sequence is cut down to CDR3 DNA, 48 bases in frame from base 1.

The TCR originated in a man in his fifties who received an inactivated influenza vaccine. Donor details come from another sample of the same person, matched by shared clones. This chain is built from TRBV20-1 and TRBJ2-7, with 10 bases matching TRBD2. Here the sequenced sample was PBMCs from blood, taken 12 days after vaccination. The bases are TGCAGTGCTAGAGATCTACGGTTCGGACTAGCGGACGAGCAGTACTTC. It translates to CSARDLRFGLADEQYF.